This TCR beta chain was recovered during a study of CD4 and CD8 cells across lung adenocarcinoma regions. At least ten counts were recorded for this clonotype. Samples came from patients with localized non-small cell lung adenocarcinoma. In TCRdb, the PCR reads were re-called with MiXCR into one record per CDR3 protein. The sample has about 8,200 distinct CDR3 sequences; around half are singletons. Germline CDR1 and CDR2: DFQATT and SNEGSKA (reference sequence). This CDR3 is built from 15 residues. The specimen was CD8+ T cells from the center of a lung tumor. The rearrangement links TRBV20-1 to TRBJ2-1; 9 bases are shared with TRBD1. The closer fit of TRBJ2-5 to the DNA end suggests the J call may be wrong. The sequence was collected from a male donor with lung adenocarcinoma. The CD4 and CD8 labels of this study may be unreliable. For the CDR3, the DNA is TGCAGTGCCTCCACCCTACAGGGGGCGCAGGAGACCCAGTACTTC. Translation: CSASTLQGAQETQYF.